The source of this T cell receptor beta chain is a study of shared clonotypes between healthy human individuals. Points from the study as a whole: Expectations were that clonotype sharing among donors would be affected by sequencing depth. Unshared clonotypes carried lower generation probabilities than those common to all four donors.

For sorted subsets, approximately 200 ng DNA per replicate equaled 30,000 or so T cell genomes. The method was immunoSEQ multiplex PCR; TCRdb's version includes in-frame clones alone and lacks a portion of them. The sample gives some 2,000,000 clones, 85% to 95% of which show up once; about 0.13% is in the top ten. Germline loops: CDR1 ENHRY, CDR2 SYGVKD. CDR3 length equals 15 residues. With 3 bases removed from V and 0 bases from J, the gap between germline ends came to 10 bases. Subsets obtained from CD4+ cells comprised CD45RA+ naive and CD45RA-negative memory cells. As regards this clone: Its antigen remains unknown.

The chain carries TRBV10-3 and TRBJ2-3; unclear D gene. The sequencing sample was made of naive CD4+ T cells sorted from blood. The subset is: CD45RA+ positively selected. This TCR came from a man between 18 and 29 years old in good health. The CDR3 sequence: CAISDSRTSTDTQYF. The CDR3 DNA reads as TGTGCCATCAGTGACTCCAGAACTAGCACAGATACGCAGTATTTT.